The 23 T cell receptor beta chains below were found in one sample sequenced in a study of blood T cells in healthy people across ages. The second PCR ran roughly 6 to 11 cycles with a sample-barcoded 5' primer and J-beta primers. TCRdb called the 5' RACE reads again in MiXCR, with one record for every CDR3 protein. The table includes 850,000 or so distinct CDR3 sequences, around 28% detected once. The sample was blood. These receptor sequences come from a woman of 80 years or more in good health.

Many counts were recorded for this clonotype. The chain joins TRBV15 to TRBJ2-3; 8 bases match TRBD2. The CDR3 is 18 amino acids. V lost 0 bases and J lost 0; bases outside the gene matches: 8. The V gene's germline CDR1 is LNHNV and CDR2 YYDKDF (reference sequence). Here the CDR3 reads CATSRDASGGLSTDTQYF. Here the CDR3 DNA reads TGTGCCACCAGCAGAGACGCGAGCGGGGGACTGAGCACAGATACGCAGTATTTT.

Ten or more counts support this clonotype. The rearrangement joins TRBV7-2 to TRBJ1-2; no reliable D call. V gave up 5 bases and J gave up 8 bases, with 12 bases separating them. CDR1 and CDR2 from the germline V gene are SGHTA and FQGNSA. This CDR3 has 12 residues. This CDR3 is CASSPYGGGYTF. CDR3 coding DNA: TGTGCCAGCAGCCCCTATGGTGGAGGCTACACCTTC.

This chain uses TRBV3-1 with TRBJ1-4; D unclear. Germline values: CDR1 LGHDT, CDR2 YNNKEL (reference sequence). The CDR3 contains 13 residues. Trimming took 8 bases from V and 4 from J, leaving 11 bases between them. The CDR3 region has the DNA TGTGCCAGCCTAAATGGTGGTAATGAAAAACTGTTTTTT. It encodes CASLNGGNEKLFF.

This clonotype was detected only a few times. The chain uses TRBV15 and TRBJ1-1, with unresolved D. The CDR3 runs to 17 residues. Germline V gene lookup returns CDR1 LNHNV and CDR2 YYDKDF (reference sequence). V lost 2 bases to trimming and J lost 5 bases, with 21 bases between them. In DNA, the CDR3 is TGTGCCACCAGCAGACCTCCAGGCGGGGTCCCGGGGACTGAAGCTTTCTTT. Its protein is CATSRPPGGVPGTEAFF.

Notes on this clonotype: One base away lies a much larger clone, so this may be a sequencing read error. The V gene is TRBV4-3, the J gene TRBJ2-5, with no clear D. This CDR3 has 13 amino acids. V dropped 0 bases and J dropped 11 bases, with 13 bases sitting between them. Looked up from germline, CDR1 is LGHNA and CDR2 is YSLEER. CDR3 residues: CASSQEVLNEQYF. CDR3 sequence (DNA): TGCGCCAGCAGCCAAGAGGTACTGAATGAGCAGTACTTC.

This clonotype was seen repeatedly, ten times or more. The chain has TRBV12-3 or TRBV12-4 and TRBJ2-7; D perhaps matches TRBD1 (8 bases). CDR3 length: 17 residues. The V end was cut by 2 bases, the J end by 6 bases, with 23 bases between. Here the CDR3 reads CASSLKRGQETGVEQYF. The CDR3 region has the DNA TGTGCCAGCAGTTTAAAGCGGGGACAAGAGACAGGGGTCGAGCAGTACTTC.

The table lists this clonotype with many counts. The CDR3 DNA reads as TGCAGTGCTAGAGAGATTAGGGGGGTTTCAGGCAATCAGCCCCAGCATTTT. It encodes CSAREIRGVSGNQPQHF. This rearrangement joins TRBV20-1 to TRBJ1-5, with a tentative D call TRBD1 (6 bases). Germline lookup yields CDR1 DFQATT and CDR2 SNEGSKA (reference sequence). The CDR3 runs 17 residues. Trimming cost V 0 bases and J 2 bases, with 17 bases left between them.

V gene TRBV28 combines with J gene TRBJ2-1; D gene ambiguous. V was trimmed by 6 bases and J by 8 bases, leaving 11 bases between them. There are 12 residues in the CDR3. The germline V gene has CDR1 MDHEN and CDR2 SYDVKM. The DNA for the CDR3 is TGTGCCAGCAGAAGTTTCGGAGATGAGCAGTTCTTC. Translating it yields CASRSFGDEQFF.

Remarks on this clonotype: Possible read error: a much larger clone is one base away. The chain joins TRBV6-1 to TRBJ2-5, with a tentative D call TRBD2 (5 bases). The J call could be wrong; TRBJ2-7 is a better fit for the DNA end. CDR3 length equals 16 residues. CDR1 and CDR2 (germline): MNHNS, SASEGT. For the CDR3, the DNA is TGTGCCAGCAGTCCCCCGAATGGACTGGGTATCGACGAGCAGTACTTC. It codes for CASSPPNGLGIDEQYF.

This clonotype was picked up many times. The chain employs TRBV28 and TRBJ2-1, with a weak D call TRBD1 (7 bases). Germline values: CDR1 MDHEN, CDR2 SYDVKM. Trimming cost V 3 bases and J 4 bases, with 10 bases left between them. The CDR3 is 14 amino acids. In nucleotides, the CDR3 is TGTGCCAGCAGTTTGCGGGACAGATACAATGAGCAGTTCTTC. It specifies CASSLRDRYNEQFF.

This clonotype has only a few counts. The rearrangement uses TRBV7-8 and TRBJ1-4, with D perhaps TRBD1 (5 bases). The CDR3 covers 15 residues. Trimming took 0 bases from V and 8 from J, leaving 13 bases between them. The germline gives CDR1 SGHVS, CDR2 FQNEAQ. CDR3 nucleotide sequence: TGTGCCAGCAGCTTAGCCGGGGCCTTACGAGAAAAACTGTTTTTT. This encodes CASSLAGALREKLFF.

This clonotype was observed once. The rearrangement joins TRBV28 to TRBJ2-5; D call uncertain. The V and J ends lost 5 bases and 11 bases respectively, with 15 bases between them. CDR1 and CDR2 (germline): MDHEN, SYDVKM. This CDR3 is built from 12 residues. In DNA form, the CDR3 reads TGTGCCAGCAGTCCGACCCCCTACGGGCAGTACTTC. Its translation: CASSPTPYGQYF. The whole variable domain, filled in from reference TRBV28 and TRBJ2-5, reads DVKVTQSSRYLVKRTGEKVFLECVQDMDHENMFWYRQDPGLGLRLIYFSYDVKMKEKGDIPEGYSVSREKKERFSLILESASTNQTSMYLCASSPTPYGQYFGPGTRLLVL.

The chain uses TRBV20-1 and TRBJ2-1, with 8 bases aligning to TRBD1. Trimming cost V 4 bases and J 7 bases; bases outside gene matches: 15. This CDR3 has 16 amino acids. The V gene's germline CDR1 is DFQATT and CDR2 SNEGSKA (reference sequence). The CDR3 is CSAILAQGARRNEQFF. The CDR3 coding sequence is TGCAGTGCTATACTCGCTCAGGGGGCACGTAGGAATGAGCAGTTCTTC.

The V gene is TRBV24-1, the J gene TRBJ2-1, with TRBD2 matching over 8 bases. This CDR3 contains 13 residues. Germline-derived CDR1 and CDR2 are KGHDR and SFDVKD. J gave up 7 bases and V 5 bases, and 3 bases lay outside the gene matches. The CDR3 loop reads CATSGGLGNEQFF. CDR3 in DNA: TGTGCCACCAGTGGGGGACTAGGGAATGAGCAGTTCTTC.

V usage is TRBV6-2 or TRBV6-3 and J usage is TRBJ2-3; D gene unclear. Germline-derived CDR1 and CDR2 are MNHEY and SVGEGT. The CDR3 consists of 17 residues. The ends were cut back, 0 bases at V and 7 bases at J, with 20 bases in the middle. CDR3 sequence reads: CASSYSMSGLLEHTQYF. In DNA form, the CDR3 reads TGTGCCAGCAGTTACTCGATGTCGGGTCTCCTAGAACATACGCAGTATTTT.

Regarding this clonotype: A much more abundant neighbour one base away suggests this may be a read error. V gene TRBV25-1 combines with J gene TRBJ1-2; D not certain. This CDR3 contains 12 residues. In germline, CDR1 is MGHDK, CDR2 SYGVNS. CDR3 protein: CAGSEPGYGYTF. CDR3 nucleotide sequence: TGTGCCGGCAGTGAACCTGGGTATGGCTACACCTTC.

The chain carries TRBV19 and TRBJ2-1; 8 nucleotides match TRBD2. There are 15 residues in the CDR3. Germline lookup yields CDR1 LNHDA and CDR2 SQIVND (reference sequence). Trimming removed 7 bases from V and 2 bases from J; junction bases left unmatched: 7. CDR3 bases: TGTGCCAGTACCAAAGCGGGGGCCGCCTACAATGAGCAGTTCTTC. This codes for CASTKAGAAYNEQFF.

V gene TRBV7-3 combines with J gene TRBJ2-7; a possible D gene is TRBD2 (6 bases). Germline-derived CDR1 and CDR2 are SGHTA and FQGTGA. Trimming took off 5 bases at V and 2 bases at J, with 13 bases between the two ends. CDR3 size: 14 residues. The CDR3 bases are TGTGCCAGCAGCCCGTACCTAGCGCCCTACGAGCAGTACTTC. Encoded protein: CASSPYLAPYEQYF. Full variable domain (remainder filled in from reference TRBV7-3 and TRBJ2-7): GAGVSQTPSNKVTEKGKYVELRCDPISGHTALYWYRQSLGQGPEFLIYFQGTGAADDSGLPNDRFFAVRPEGSVSTLKIQRTERGDSAVYLCASSPYLAPYEQYFGPGTRLTVT.

There are a few counts of this clonotype. V is TRBV7-9 and J is TRBJ1-4; 7 bases are shared with TRBD1. Per the germline V gene, CDR1 is SEHNR and CDR2 is FQNEAQ (reference sequence). The CDR3 runs 19 residues. The junction had 17 bases not matched to a gene; V was cut back by 5 bases and J by 2 bases. CDR3 loop: CASSSWGQAEGGTNEKLFF. The CDR3 DNA reads TGTGCCAGCAGCAGCTGGGGTCAGGCCGAAGGGGGCACTAATGAAAAACTGTTTTTT.

The chain combines TRBV6-2 or TRBV6-3 with TRBJ2-1; 12 bases fit TRBD2. Near its end, the DNA agrees better with TRBJ2-7, so the J call may be wrong. The CDR3 spans 15 residues. CDR1 MNHEY and CDR2 SVGEGT come from the germline V gene. The CDR3 reads CASNFLAGGYNEQYF. The CDR3 DNA reads TGTGCCAGCAACTTCCTAGCGGGGGGGTACAATGAGCAGTACTTC.

The CDR3 DNA sequence: TGTGCCAGCAGCCCAACCGGGACAGTGAAAAACATTCAGTACTTC. This translates into CASSPTGTVKNIQYF. The chain uses TRBV7-2 and TRBJ2-7; the match to TRBD1 covers 7 bases. The closer fit of TRBJ2-4 to the DNA end suggests the J call may be wrong. The CDR3 totals 15 residues. Germline CDR1 and CDR2: SGHTA and FQGNSA.

The chain joins TRBV7-2 to TRBJ2-7, with TRBD2 as a possible D gene (5 bases). The CDR3 is 14 amino acids. Trimming cost V 5 bases and J 2 bases, with 13 bases left between them. From germline, CDR1 is SGHTA and CDR2 FQGNSA. The DNA of the CDR3 is TGTGCCAGCAGCGCTGGACTCCTCCCCTACGAGCAGTACTTC. Translated: CASSAGLLPYEQYF.

This clonotype was observed at least ten times. The chain recombines TRBV20-1 with TRBJ2-3; weak D call: TRBD2 (6 bases). The germline gives CDR1 DFQATT, CDR2 SNEGSKA (reference sequence). The CDR3 length is 16 residues. The V gene lost 0 bases and the J gene lost 0 bases, with 13 bases spanning the gap. The CDR3: CSAREGGTSSTDTQYF. The DNA for the CDR3 is TGCAGTGCTAGAGAAGGAGGGACTTCTAGCACAGATACGCAGTATTTT.